A selection of T cell receptor beta chains follows, all from one sample in a study of CD8+ T cells in alopecia areata. Produced via immunoSEQ multiplex PCR; TCRdb's table is partial and in-frame only. The repertoire holds roughly 180,000 clones, roughly 50% seen once, with roughly a tenth in the top ten. Here the sequenced sample was CD8+ T cells sorted from blood, taken at week 24, from a patient treated with tofacitinib. Every receptor here comes from a human donor with alopecia areata. CDR3s leave out the opening cysteine and the closing phenylalanine or tryptophan.

j_call: TRBJ2-1
v_call: TRBV27
cdr3_aa: ASSFAQGHRYNEQF

j_call: TRBJ2-2
v_call: TRBV23-1
cdr3_aa: ASSSTGTGDTGELF

j_call: TRBJ1-1
v_call: TRBV9
cdr3_aa: ASSEGGLVNTEAF

j_call: TRBJ1-1
v_call: TRBV29-1
cdr3_aa: SVEDSGTAFGTEAF

j_call: TRBJ2-1
v_call: TRBV5-6
cdr3_aa: ASSDISGGASDSYNEQF

j_call: TRBJ1-1
v_call: TRBV29-1
cdr3_aa: SVGTALMNTEAF

j_call: TRBJ1-1
v_call: TRBV10-2
cdr3_aa: ASSESGGNTEAF

j_call: TRBJ2-7
v_call: TRBV29-1
cdr3_aa: SVDLAGSYEQY

j_call: TRBJ1-5
v_call: TRBV5-6
cdr3_aa: ASSFGTGNQPQH

j_call: TRBJ1-2
v_call: TRBV29-1
cdr3_aa: SVESGSFYGYT

j_call: TRBJ1-1
v_call: TRBV30
cdr3_aa: AWSVLGLNTEAF